This record looks at one T cell receptor beta chain sequence and its context. What it binds is not known. TCRdb's table, derived via immunoSEQ multiplex PCR, lists solely in-frame clones and lacks some. This table holds some 99,000 clones, about 85% found once. This specimen comes from a study of identifying expanded T cells in peripheral blood. Study-level points and caveats: Technical replicates showed approximately 1.2 changed clones; two weeks 15 to 20; four weeks 19. Variance in clone template counts between roughly two-week samples significantly increased with total template count across all healthy donors.

There are 16 residues in the CDR3. The germline gives CDR1 LNHNV, CDR2 YYDKDF (reference sequence). V lost 6 bases and J lost 2, with 18 bases in between. No infections or other immune events were documented during collection. Sequencing was performed on blood. The chain combines TRBV15 with TRBJ2-3, with D perhaps matching TRBD2 (5 bases). This clonotype originated in a person between 18 and 70 years old in good health. The CDR3 DNA is TGTGCCACCAGAGAGGTTACCGGGGTTGTCACAGATACGCAGTATTTT. It translates to CATREVTGVVTDTQYF.